This T cell receptor (beta chain) is from a study of human T cells and chemical hapten exposure. Study results and limitations: Expanded TCRs produced significantly more large CDR3 similarity clusters than controls did.

As to time point: patch test 1, 2 weeks after DPC sensitization. Treatment here: therapeutic diphenylcyclopropenone sensitization with weekly scalp DPC. Patients had alopecia, were aged 18 to 70, and were not pregnant. V was pared by 6 bases and J by 2 bases, with 17 bases between. The V gene's germline CDR1 is DFQATT and CDR2 SNEGSKA (reference sequence). This CDR3 contains 15 residues. The library tagged individual cDNA molecules with unique molecular identifiers. TCRdb recomputed calls from the RACE reads with MiXCR, one row per CDR3 protein. The sample carries some 87,000 distinct CDR3 sequences, 10% recorded once. A note on this clonotype: No antigen is known for it.

This chain links TRBV20-1 with TRBJ2-1; a weak D match, TRBD1 (5 bases). This clonotype was obtained from a woman in her fifties or sixties with alopecia areata. Some clones in this sample may be carry-over from other donors' samples. Sequencing was performed on whole blood, taken in connection with sensitization to the hapten diphenylcyclopropenone (DPC). CDR3 coding DNA: TGCAGTGCCCCCCCTGACAGTCAAGCCTACAATGAGCAGTTCTTC. This sequence encodes CSAPPDSQAYNEQFF.